This passage covers 18 T cell receptor beta chains from one sample sequenced in a study of T cell responses to AZD1222 COVID-19 vaccine. Sequencing used immunoSEQ multiplex PCR; TCRdb keeps in-frame clones, though not all of them. The sample includes about 150,000 clones, roughly 90% of them seen just once. Material: peripheral blood, obtained 28 days after the second AZD1222 dose. Receptors originate from an adult who received the AZD1222 COVID-19 vaccine.

This rearrangement joins TRBV18 to TRBJ1-1; D is unresolved. CDR3 length: 16 residues. V gave up 4 bases and J gave up 3 bases, with 18 bases separating them. The germline V gene encodes CDR1 KGHSH and CDR2 LQKENI. The CDR3 is CASSLKPDVLYTEAFF. The CDR3, as DNA: TGTGCCAGCTCACTTAAACCCGACGTCTTGTACACTGAAGCTTTCTTT.

The chain employs TRBV5-4 and TRBJ2-3; 7 bases fit TRBD2. This CDR3 has 17 amino acids. CDR1 is SGHNT and CDR2 is YYREEE in the germline V gene (reference sequence). V was clipped by 4 bases and J by 2 bases; unmatched bases: 13. Written as DNA, the CDR3 is TGTGCCAGCAGCCCGATGGGGCTAGCGGTCGCCACAGATACGCAGTATTTT. This translates into CASSPMGLAVATDTQYF.

This clone showed up just a few times. This rearrangement joins TRBV7-6 to TRBJ2-1, with D uncertain. Trimming stripped 2 bases from V and 0 bases from J, with 20 bases between. CDR3 length equals 19 residues. From germline, CDR1 is SGHVS and CDR2 FNYEAQ. Here the CDR3 reads CASSLLFGSEKSSYNEQFF. For the CDR3, the DNA is TGTGCCAGCAGCTTACTGTTCGGGTCAGAAAAGAGCTCCTACAATGAGCAGTTCTTC.

The rearrangement joins TRBV9 to TRBJ2-3, with D hard to call. The CDR3 contains 13 residues. Per the germline V gene, CDR1 is SGDLS and CDR2 is YYNGEE. The V and J ends lost 1 base and 5 bases respectively, with 8 bases between them. In DNA, the CDR3 is TGTGCCAGCAGCGTACGTCTTGGAGATACGCAGTATTTT. Translated: CASSVRLGDTQYF.

V gene TRBV29-1 combines with J gene TRBJ2-3, with TRBD1 matching 8 bases. J lost 4 bases, V lost 0 bases, and 6 bases had no gene match. This CDR3 spans 15 amino acids. Germline CDR1 and CDR2: SQVTM and ANQGSEA. CDR3 in DNA: TGCAGCGTTGAAGAGCGGGACAGGAGCCCAGATACGCAGTATTTT. Amino acids: CSVEERDRSPDTQYF.

The V gene is TRBV10-3, the J gene TRBJ2-1, with 11 nucleotides matching TRBD2. Trimming removed 3 bases from V and 8 bases from J; junction bases left unmatched: 6. The CDR3 is made up of 15 amino acids. Per germline, CDR1 ENHRY and CDR2 SYGVKD. CDR3 sequence (DNA): TGTGCCATCAGTGATACTAGCGGGAGTAACCATGAGCAGTTCTTC. As protein: CAISDTSGSNHEQFF.

The chain joins TRBV19 to TRBJ1-5; maybe TRBD1 (5 bases). This CDR3 has 14 amino acids. Germline lookup yields CDR1 LNHDA and CDR2 SQIVND (reference sequence). Trimming pared 6 bases from V and 2 bases from J, leaving 11 bases between. The CDR3 bases are TGTGCCAGTAGCATGGTAGGGGGCAATCAGCCCCAGCATTTT. Its protein product is CASSMVGGNQPQHF.

The gene calls are TRBV27 and TRBJ2-3; no reliable D call. CDR3 length: 17 amino acids. Germline values: CDR1 MNHEY, CDR2 SMNVEV (reference sequence). Trimming took off 1 base at V and 5 bases at J, with 19 bases between the two ends. The CDR3 is CASSLFQLPVGKDTQYF. CDR3 in DNA: TGTGCCAGCAGTTTATTCCAGTTACCAGTAGGGAAAGATACGCAGTATTTT.

The chain is built from TRBV7-3 and TRBJ2-2; D is uncertain. The germline V gene encodes CDR1 SGHTA and CDR2 FQGTGA. With 1 base removed from V and 6 bases from J, the gap between germline ends came to 9 bases. The CDR3 consists of 14 residues. The CDR3 DNA is TGTGCCAGCAGCTTAATGAAAGGGCCCGGGGAGCTGTTTTTT. Translated: CASSLMKGPGELFF.

The chain has TRBV12-3 or TRBV12-4 and TRBJ1-1, with 8 bases fitting TRBD1. The CDR3 length is 13 residues. V lost 6 bases, J lost 10 bases, and 10 bases stayed unmatched. The CDR3, as DNA: TGTGCCAGCAGCCCCTGGTCAGGGGGCCGAGCTTTCTTT. This translates into CASSPWSGGRAFF.

The V and J genes are TRBV28 and TRBJ1-1, with no clear D. This CDR3 region has 14 residues. V was shortened by 6 bases and J by 0 bases, with 11 bases between the two germline ends. Germline V CDR1 and CDR2: MDHEN, SYDVKM. CDR3 DNA sequence: TGTGCCAGCAGCTACCACAGTTTGAACACTGAAGCTTTCTTT. Protein sequence: CASSYHSLNTEAFF. The full variable domain, rest sourced from reference TRBV28 and TRBJ1-1, is DVKVTQSSRYLVKRTGEKVFLECVQDMDHENMFWYRQDPGLGLRLIYFSYDVKMKEKGDIPEGYSVSREKKERFSLILESASTNQTSMYLCASSYHSLNTEAFFGQGTRLTVV.

The chain links TRBV20-1 to TRBJ1-1; maybe TRBD1 (5 bases). The CDR3 extends over 11 amino acids. The germline V gene has CDR1 DFQATT and CDR2 SNEGSKA (reference sequence). Trimming left V 3 bases short and J 10 bases short, with 12 bases between. CDR3 DNA sequence: TGCAGTGCTAGTTTAATCGGGGGAGCTTTCTTT. It codes for CSASLIGGAFF.

The CDR3 DNA reads TGCGCCAGCAGCGCGACAGGTTCCATGAACACTGAAGCTTTCTTT. Translated: CASSATGSMNTEAFF. The chain links TRBV5-1 to TRBJ1-1, with D maybe TRBD1 (6 bases). Germline-derived CDR1 and CDR2 are SGHRS and YFSETQ. CDR3 length equals 15 residues. Trimming took 4 bases from V and 0 from J, leaving 13 bases between them.

V gene TRBV4-2 combines with J gene TRBJ1-1; 7 bases are a match to TRBD1. With 3 bases clipped from V and 4 bases from J, the junction kept 2 bases outside the gene matches. The germline gives CDR1 LGHNA, CDR2 YNFKEQ. CDR3 size: 13 residues. This CDR3 reads CASSHDRATEAFF. The CDR3, as DNA: TGTGCCAGCAGCCACGACAGGGCCACTGAAGCTTTCTTT.

The chain links TRBV7-6 to TRBJ1-3; maybe TRBD1 (5 bases). Germline V gives CDR1 SGHVS, CDR2 FNYEAQ. V lost 5 bases and J lost 1, with 12 bases in between. This CDR3 is 15 amino acids long. CDR3 sequence (DNA): TGTGCCAGCAGCCCACTCCAGGGATCTGGAAACACCATATATTTT. Its protein is CASSPLQGSGNTIYF.

The chain links TRBV9 to TRBJ2-3; 7 bases fit TRBD2. The V gene's germline CDR1 is SGDLS and CDR2 YYNGEE. The CDR3 contains 17 residues. The junction had 13 bases not matched to a gene; V was cut back by 0 bases and J by 6 bases. CDR3 region: CASSVGGTAGAGDTQYF. The CDR3 bases are TGTGCCAGCAGCGTAGGGGGTACTGCGGGAGCTGGGGATACGCAGTATTTT.

The chain has TRBV25-1 and TRBJ1-2; D is uncertain. Per the germline V gene, CDR1 is MGHDK and CDR2 is SYGVNS. V shed 3 bases and J shed 1 base, with 9 bases lying between them. The CDR3 has 14 amino acids. The CDR3, as DNA: TGTGCCAGCAGTGATTTTGGTTATAACTATGGCTACACCTTC. Translated, it gives CASSDFGYNYGYTF.

J is TRBJ2-7 and V is TRBV5-1; 7 bases align to TRBD1. The ends lost 4 bases at V and 1 base at J; junction bases unmatched: 8. Germline loops: CDR1 SGHRS, CDR2 YFSETQ. The CDR3 contains 15 residues. CDR3 bases: TGCGCCAGCAGCGGAAAAGGGGACAGTTCCTACGAGCAGTACTTC. Encoded protein: CASSGKGDSSYEQYF.